One and the same sample provided the 23 T cell receptor beta chains below, sequenced in a study of tumor-infiltrating lymphocytes in primary liver carcinoma. They got blood RNA out of unsorted whole blood and also pulled out germline DNA. Researchers generated TCR beta cDNA from around 0.55 ug of total RNA, relying on a constant-region primer. Library construction for TCR beta comprised three nested multiplex PCR rounds performed with slightly modified ARM-PCR. Two initial PCR rounds of about 9 cycles each paired TRBV1-TRBV30 forward primers with a C-beta reverse primer. TCRdb re-called the multiplex PCR reads through MiXCR, storing one row per CDR3 protein. The top ten clones hold roughly 6% of a sample with approximately 330,000 distinct CDR3 sequences, about 65% of them seen once. The source material was peripheral blood. These receptors originate from a man in his forties with primary liver carcinoma and hepatitis B virus infection.

This clonotype showed up many times. The chain carries TRBV10-3 and TRBJ2-6; D is uncertain. Germline CDR1 and CDR2: ENHRY and SYGVKD. The CDR3 has 12 residues. Deletions cut 7 bases from V and 4 bases from J, with 5 bases between. CDR3 in DNA: TGTGCCATCACCACGGGGGCCAACGTCCTGACTTTC. This gives the protein CAITTGANVLTF.

As concerns this clonotype: A much larger clone is a single base away; this may be a read error. The chain has TRBV28 and TRBJ2-7, with 9 bases that match TRBD2. This CDR3 is built from 15 residues. From germline, CDR1 is MDHEN and CDR2 SYDVKM. V lost 5 bases to trimming and J lost 6 bases; unmatched junction nucleotides: 11. The CDR3 reads CASSRSGSGTFEQYF. For the CDR3, the DNA is TGTGCCAGCAGTCGTAGCGGGAGTGGGACTTTCGAGCAGTACTTC.

Worth noting for this clonotype: A read error may explain this, as a much larger clone is one base away. The chain uses TRBV4-1 and TRBJ2-7; 9 positions match TRBD1. V shed 6 bases and J 2 bases; nucleotides not matched to a gene: 8. This CDR3 is 15 amino acids long. Germline assignment: CDR1 MGHRA and CDR2 YSYEKL. The CDR3 nucleotides are TGCGCCAGCAGACAGGGGGGACAGGGCCCCTACGAGCAGTACTTC. The encoded protein is CASRQGGQGPYEQYF.

About this clonotype itself: One base away lies a much larger clone, so this may be a sequencing read error. This CDR3 is CASSLDGRGAWTQYF. CDR3 DNA sequence: TGTGCCAGCAGCTTGGATGGACGGGGAGCATGGACCCAGTACTTC. The genes are TRBV5-6 and TRBJ2-5; D perhaps matches TRBD2 (5 bases). From germline, CDR1 is SGHDT and CDR2 YYEEEE. This CDR3 has 15 amino acids. Trimming took off 0 bases at V and 7 bases at J, with 16 bases between the two ends. Complete variable domain (other parts from reference TRBV5-6 and TRBJ2-5): DAGVTQSPTHLIKTRGQQVTLRCSPKSGHDTVSWYQQALGQGPQFIFQYYEEEERQRGNFPDRFSGHQFPNYSSELNVNALLLGDSALYLCASSLDGRGAWTQYFGPGTRLLVL.

J is TRBJ2-7 and V is TRBV11-2, with TRBD2 identical over 8 bases. CDR1 is SGHAT, CDR2 FQNNGV, per germline. J was trimmed by 6 bases and V by 5 bases; bases with no gene match: 9. This CDR3 has 14 residues. DNA of the CDR3: TGTGCCAGCAGCCCCAGTCGGGAGGGCTCCGAGCAGTACTTC. It yields the protein CASSPSREGSEQYF. Full variable domain (outside the CDR3, taken from reference TRBV11-2 and TRBJ2-7): EAGVAQSPRYKIIEKRQSVAFWCNPISGHATLYWYQQILGQGPKLLIQFQNNGVVDDSQLPKDRFSAERLKGVDSTLKIQPAKLEDSAVYLCASSPSREGSEQYFGPGTRLTVT.

Points on this clonotype: The germline gene is not matched at one end of the junction; a read error may be the cause. The V and J genes are TRBV29-1 and TRBJ2-1, with 10 bases identical to TRBD1. Per germline, CDR1 SQVTM and CDR2 ANQGSEA. This CDR3 comprises 14 residues. CDR3 sequence reads: CSVARQGAYSEQFF. As DNA, the CDR3 is TGCAGCGTTGCACGACAGGGGGCGTACAGTGAGCAGTTCTTC.

Details on this clonotype: This may come from a read error, since a much larger clone is one base off. The chain is built from TRBV6-2 or TRBV6-3 and TRBJ2-7; TRBD1 matches at 8 bases. This CDR3 region has 13 residues. CDR1 and CDR2 from the germline V gene are MNHEY and SVGEGT. Written as DNA, the CDR3 is TGTGACAGCAGTTACGTGGACAGGGAGGACAAGTACTTC. This gives the protein CDSSYVDREDKYF.

Comment on this clonotype: It may be a read error: a sequence one base away is much more abundant. The chain recombines TRBV11-2 with TRBJ2-5; D is ambiguous. CDR1 is SGHAT and CDR2 is FQNNGV in the germline V gene. Trimming pared 5 bases from V and 7 bases from J, leaving 8 bases between. CDR3 length: 11 residues. CDR3 bases: TGTGCCAGCAGCGTCGAAGGGACCCAGTACTTC. This encodes CASSVEGTQYF.

To note about this clonotype: Sequence at one end of the junction differs from germline and may be a read error. V usage is TRBV28 and J usage is TRBJ1-1, with D uncertain. The CDR3 sequence is 12 residues long. Germline V gene lookup returns CDR1 MDHEN and CDR2 SYDVKM. DNA for the CDR3: TGTGCCGGCAGTTTGCCAAAGAGTGAAGCTTTCTTT. This gives the protein CAGSLPKSEAFF.

There are many counts of this clonotype. This chain connects TRBV10-3 to TRBJ2-3, with D possibly TRBD2 on 6 matching bases. This CDR3 has 12 amino acids. Trimming took off 11 bases at V and 9 bases at J, with 18 bases between the two ends. The germline gives CDR1 ENHRY, CDR2 SYGVKD. The CDR3 DNA is TGTGCCTCCTCTTGGGGGGAGAAGACGCAGTATTTT. This sequence encodes CASSWGEKTQYF.

This rearrangement joins TRBV1 to TRBJ2-3; the table's D call of TRBD2 was not tested on the DNA. TRBV1 is a pseudogene locus. The CDR3 runs to 19 residues. The CDR3 reads CTSSQKWQNERSSTDTQYF. The CDR3 nucleotides read TGCACCAGCAGCCAAAAATGGCAGAATGAGCGGAGTAGCACAGATACGCAGTATTTT.

This clonotype was counted ten times or more. The rearrangement links TRBV29-1 to TRBJ2-7; D tentatively reads TRBD1 or TRBD2 (5 bases each). CDR1 SQVTM and CDR2 ANQGSEA come from the germline V gene. V dropped 0 bases and J dropped 2 bases, with 11 bases sitting between them. The CDR3 is 14 residues long. CDR3 in DNA: TGCAGCGTTGAAGAACCCGGGGCCCCCTACGAGCAGTACTTC. Protein product: CSVEEPGAPYEQYF.

This clonotype has at least ten counts. The chain uses TRBV6-2 or TRBV6-3 and TRBJ2-5, with D uncertain. The CDR3 is 12 amino acids. The V gene lost 7 bases and the J gene lost 5 bases, with 11 bases spanning the gap. The germline CDR1 and CDR2 sequences are MNHEY and SVGEGT. The CDR3 region is CASTSSRETQYF. In DNA form, the CDR3 reads TGTGCCAGCACCTCGAGTAGGGAGACCCAGTACTTC.

Remarks on this clonotype: It may be a read error: a sequence one base away is much more abundant. The chain is built from TRBV12-3 or TRBV12-4 and TRBJ2-3, with TRBD2 matching 11 bases. The V and J ends lost 5 bases and 4 bases, in that order; junction bases with no gene match: 5. This CDR3 region has 15 residues. CDR3 sequence reads: CASSLSSGRPDTQYF. CDR3 bases: TGTGCCAGCAGTCTCTCTAGCGGGAGGCCAGATACGCAGTATTTT.

This clonotype came up once. The chain recombines TRBV11-2 with TRBJ2-1; D is ambiguous. Germline V gives CDR1 SGHAT, CDR2 FQNNGV. This CDR3 spans 15 amino acids. CDR3 in amino acids: CGTGQDQPSYNEQFF. The CDR3 DNA follows: TGTGGCACCGGGCAAGACCAGCCATCCTACAATGAGCAGTTCTTC.

This clonotype was seen only once. A read error may account for a junction end that differs from germline. The rearrangement links TRBV10-3 to TRBJ1-2; 12 bases line up with TRBD1. The germline CDR1 and CDR2 sequences are ENHRY and SYGVKD. The CDR3 covers 16 residues. The CDR3 sequence: CAISWGQGALGYDYTF. The CDR3 nucleotides read TGTGCCATCAGCTGGGGACAGGGGGCTTTAGGCTATGACTACACCTTC.

Remarks on this clonotype: A much larger clone lies one base from this, so it may be a read error. This chain connects TRBV6-2 or TRBV6-3 to TRBJ2-1; 7 positions agree with TRBD2. The junction had 16 bases not matched to a gene; V was cut back by 9 bases and J by 5 bases. The germline V gene has CDR1 MNHEY and CDR2 SVGEGT. The CDR3 sequence is 16 residues long. The CDR3: CASTRVGGSNHNEQFF. The CDR3 coding sequence is TGTGCCAGTACCCGGGTGGGCGGGAGTAACCACAATGAGCAGTTCTTC.

This clonotype was seen a few times. V and J are TRBV6-6 and TRBJ2-7, with a tentative D call TRBD1 (6 bases). V gave up 5 bases and J gave up 12 bases, with 26 bases separating them. The germline gives CDR1 MNHNY, CDR2 SVGAGI (reference sequence). The CDR3 consists of 15 residues. The CDR3 DNA follows: TGTGCCAGCAGTGCCGCCAAACAGGGTGGCACTGGTCGGTACTTC. This translates into CASSAAKQGGTGRYF.

This clonotype was seen many times. The rearrangement joins TRBV29-1 to TRBJ2-1; 7 bases are shared with TRBD2. Germline V lookup: CDR1 SQVTM, CDR2 ANQGSEA. The CDR3 consists of 15 residues. The V gene end was trimmed by 4 bases and the J gene end by 1 base; junction bases not matched to a gene: 7. CDR3: CSVGSAGGSYNEQFF. CDR3 sequence (DNA): TGCAGCGTTGGGTCGGCCGGGGGGTCCTACAATGAGCAGTTCTTC.

Turning to this clonotype: The junction departs from germline at one end; a sequencing error may be responsible. The rearrangement joins TRBV12-3 or TRBV12-4 to TRBJ1-4; a weak D match, TRBD1 (6 bases). This CDR3 is built from 13 residues. DNA for the CDR3: TGTGCCAGCAGTGGGGGCTTAGGGGAAAAACTGATTTTT. Its translation: CASSGGLGEKLIF.

To note about this clonotype: One end of the junction does not line up with germline, which may come from a read error. The genes are TRBV11-2 and TRBJ2-3; D is unresolved. The CDR3 totals 13 residues. Germline CDR1 SGHAT, CDR2 FQNNGV. The CDR3 region is CTSSPCVEDTQYF. CDR3 DNA sequence: TGTACCAGCAGCCCATGCGTCGAAGATACGCAGTATTTT.

This clonotype was recorded many times. The chain combines TRBV6-2 or TRBV6-3 with TRBJ2-1; a possible D gene is TRBD2 (5 bases). Per the germline V gene, CDR1 is MNHEY and CDR2 is SVGEGT. Trimming took off 2 bases at V and 2 bases at J, with 13 bases between the two ends. This CDR3 region has 16 residues. The CDR3: CASSYTGRTTYNEQFF. In DNA form, the CDR3 reads TGTGCCAGCAGTTACACGGGAAGGACGACCTACAATGAGCAGTTCTTC.

Turning to this clonotype: A much larger clone differs from this one at a single base, so this may be a read error. The V call is TRBV12-5, the J call TRBJ2-2; TRBD2 might be the D (6 bases). Per germline, CDR1 LGHNT and CDR2 FRNRAP. CDR3 length: 16 amino acids. CDR3 region: CASGYGGVAGTGGLFF. The CDR3 DNA reads as TGTGCTAGTGGTTATGGAGGGGTAGCTGGCACCGGGGGGCTGTTTTTT.